This TCR beta chain emerged from a study of T cell changes during pregnancy in multiple sclerosis. Libraries were prepared by immunoSEQ multiplex PCR; TCRdb keeps only in-frame clonotypes and omits some of them. The sample records 50,000 to 75,000 clones, around 91% being singletons. Trimming took 5 bases from V and 9 from J, leaving 23 bases between them. The CDR3 is 16 residues long. Per germline, CDR1 SGHTA and CDR2 FQGNSA. This clone came up once. The sample was peripheral blood, taken after pregnancy. The chain recombines TRBV7-2 with TRBJ2-1, with D perhaps TRBD1 (6 bases). This clonotype was sampled from a female donor in good health, enrolled as a control in a pregnancy study. CDR3 amino acids: CASSLVMGQQGGEQFF. CDR3 DNA: TGTGCCAGCAGCCTCGTAATGGGCCAACAGGGTGGTGAGCAGTTCTTC.